Described below is a single T cell receptor (beta chain) sequence and its context. Its cognate antigen is unknown. TCRdb keeps only in-frame clones here, not all; method: immunoSEQ multiplex PCR. This table holds some 8,800 clones, less than 90% found once. This sample is part of a study of T cell clonotyping in hematopoietic cell transplantation. About the research overall: Recipients were bled about 28 days pretransplant and at posttransplant days 30, 100, 180. Study-level points and caveats: Few recipient clonotypes overlapped donors; over 97% were de novo at given depth. After transplant, recipient diversity fell while pathologically expanded clonotypes grew through day 180. CD4 and CD8 repertoire contributions could not be separated without sorting.

The sequence was obtained from a male patient aged 55 to 69 who had an allogeneic stem cell transplant from a related donor, so the T cells may come from the graft donor. Some clones in this sample may be carry-over from other donors' samples. Here the sequenced sample was peripheral blood mononuclear cells, taken at the time of graft-versus-host disease after allogeneic stem cell transplant.

The CDR3 DNA reads as TGTGCCAGCAGCGAACAGGCTCCAAAGAGTCCCCAGCATTTT. Amino acid sequence: CASSEQAPKSPQHF. The genes are TRBV7-9 and TRBJ1-5, with D perhaps TRBD1 (5 bases). This CDR3 comprises 14 residues. V lost 5 bases to trimming and J lost 10 bases, with 18 bases between them. Germline V lookup: CDR1 SEHNR, CDR2 FQNEAQ (reference sequence).